What follows are 13 T cell receptor beta chains derived from one specimen sequenced in a study of neoadjuvant anti-PD-1 for oral cavity cancer. The repertoire was sequenced with immunoSEQ multiplex PCR; TCRdb's copy has only in-frame clones and lacks some. The table has some 15,000 clones, roughly four fifths seen once; the top ten hold about 2.1%. Documented time point: after neoadjuvant nivolumab, at surgical resection. Source: PBMCs, taken after nivolumab (anti-PD-1) treatment. The source is a person aged 35 to 85 with oral cavity squamous cell carcinoma.

J is TRBJ1-5 and V is TRBV2; no clear D gene. Germline CDR1 is SNHLY and CDR2 is FYNNEI. V lost 11 bases and J lost 0, with 14 bases in between. The CDR3 runs to 14 residues. CDR3 sequence (DNA): TGTGCCGGGAGTCCGGGGATTAGCAATCAGCCCCAGCATTTT. Translating it yields CAGSPGISNQPQHF.

V usage is TRBV4-1 and J usage is TRBJ1-4; D is perhaps TRBD1 (5 bases). Germline CDR1 and CDR2: MGHRA and YSYEKL. Trimming shortened V by 3 bases and J by 8 bases, and 16 bases separated the two germline ends. The CDR3 runs 15 residues. In DNA, the CDR3 is TGCGCCAGCAGCCACAAAGGACGTGCAGGGGAAAAACTGTTTTTT. Its protein product is CASSHKGRAGEKLFF.

The CDR3: CASSTLRGDTQYF. The CDR3 DNA reads TGTGCCAGCAGCACTTTGCGGGGAGATACGCAGTATTTT. This sequence joins TRBV6-4 and TRBJ2-3; possibly TRBD2 for D (6 bases). The V gene lost 6 bases and the J gene lost 5 bases, with 12 bases spanning the gap. Per the germline V gene, CDR1 is MRHNA and CDR2 is SNTAGT. The CDR3 length is 13 residues.

The chain couples TRBV7-3 to TRBJ2-5; 9 bases align to TRBD1. CDR1 and CDR2 (germline): SGHTA, FQGTGA. The CDR3 contains 15 residues. V lost 1 base, J lost 5 bases, and 5 bases stayed unmatched. CDR3 in amino acids: CASSLITGGRETQYF. In nucleotides, the CDR3 is TGTGCCAGCAGCTTAATCACAGGGGGCAGGGAGACCCAGTACTTC. Using reference TRBV7-3 and TRBJ2-5 for the parts outside the CDR3, the full variable domain is GAGVSQTPSNKVTEKGKYVELRCDPISGHTALYWYRQSLGQGPEFLIYFQGTGAADDSGLPNDRFFAVRPEGSVSTLKIQRTERGDSAVYLCASSLITGGRETQYFGPGTRLLVL.

The chain carries TRBV5-4 and TRBJ2-7; 9 bases map to TRBD2. In germline, CDR1 is SGHNT, CDR2 YYREEE (reference sequence). The junction had 4 bases not matched to a gene; V was cut back by 4 bases and J by 2 bases. The CDR3 contains 14 residues. The CDR3 spells CASSVGTSPYEQYF. Here the CDR3 DNA reads TGTGCCAGCAGCGTCGGGACTAGCCCCTACGAGCAGTACTTC. Full variable domain (remainder filled in from reference TRBV5-4 and TRBJ2-7): ETGVTQSPTHLIKTRGQQVTLRCSSQSGHNTVSWYQQALGQGPQFIFQYYREEENGRGNFPPRFSGLQFPNYSSELNVNALELDDSALYLCASSVGTSPYEQYFGPGTRLTVT.

The chain links TRBV4-1 to TRBJ2-1, with D unclear. V lost 4 bases to trimming and J lost 12 bases, with 13 bases between them. CDR1 MGHRA and CDR2 YSYEKL come from the germline V gene. The CDR3 contains 12 residues. CDR3 sequence: CASSLPDVGQFF. The CDR3 region has the DNA TGCGCCAGCAGCCTCCCGGACGTGGGGCAGTTCTTC.

The gene calls are TRBV6-1 and TRBJ2-7, with TRBD1 identical over 8 bases. V lost 11 bases, J lost 4 bases, and 4 bases stayed unmatched. This CDR3 is 11 amino acids long. The germline gives CDR1 MNHNS, CDR2 SASEGT. The CDR3 region has the DNA TGTGCCGCAGGGGGCGGTTACGAGCAGTACTTC. Translating gives CAAGGGYEQYF.

The chain is built from TRBV5-1 and TRBJ2-6; 9 bases align to TRBD1. CDR1 is SGHRS, CDR2 YFSETQ, per germline. CDR3 length: 18 residues. The V gene end was trimmed by 6 bases and the J gene end by 0 bases; junction bases not matched to a gene: 10. CDR3 sequence: CASTPGTGFPSGANVLTF. The CDR3 nucleotides are TGCGCCAGCACACCCGGGACAGGGTTCCCCTCTGGGGCCAACGTCCTGACTTTC. The full variable domain, with the rest looked up from reference TRBV5-1 and TRBJ2-6, is KAGVTQTPRYLIKTRGQQVTLSCSPISGHRSVSWYQQTPGQGLQFLFEYFSETQRNKGNFPGRFSGRQFSNSRSEMNVSTLELGDSALYLCASTPGTGFPSGANVLTFGAGSRLTVL.

The CDR3 protein is CASSQGLKGATYNEQFF. As DNA, the CDR3 is TGTGCCAGCAGCCAAGGCCTAAAGGGGGCGACATACAATGAGCAGTTCTTC. The chain carries TRBV14 and TRBJ2-1; TRBD1 aligns across 7 bases. The trim removed 1 base at V and 4 bases at J, leaving 10 bases unmatched. The length of the CDR3 is 17 residues. Germline assignment: CDR1 SGHDN and CDR2 FVKESK.

This rearrangement joins TRBV10-3 to TRBJ1-1; D is perhaps TRBD1 (6 bases). The CDR3 has 17 amino acids. Germline CDR1 and CDR2: ENHRY and SYGVKD. V was trimmed by 2 bases and J by 2 bases, leaving 18 bases between them. The CDR3 region has the DNA TGTGCCATCAGTGAGCGTCCCGGGACAAGAACCAACACTGAAGCTTTCTTT. It translates to CAISERPGTRTNTEAFF.

This clone turned up a few times. The J gene is TRBJ2-1, the V gene TRBV20-1; D gene ambiguous. Deletions cut 6 bases from V and 5 bases from J, with 8 bases between. Looked up from germline, CDR1 is DFQATT and CDR2 is SNEGSKA (reference sequence). The CDR3 consists of 11 residues. The CDR3 loop is CSATGDNEQFF. Here the CDR3 DNA reads TGCAGTGCCACTGGGGACAATGAGCAGTTCTTC.

As DNA, the CDR3 is TGCAGTGCCGGGACAGCCTATGGCTACACCTTC. Translation: CSAGTAYGYTF. The chain links TRBV20-1 to TRBJ1-2; 7 positions match TRBD1. This CDR3 is 11 amino acids long. With 6 bases clipped from V and 4 bases from J, the junction kept 2 bases outside the gene matches. CDR1 is DFQATT and CDR2 is SNEGSKA in the germline V gene (reference sequence).

The chain employs TRBV30 and TRBJ2-1; 12 positions match TRBD2. CDR1 is GTSNPN, CDR2 SVGIG, per germline (reference sequence). The CDR3 consists of 15 residues. The junction had 8 bases not matched to a gene; V was cut back by 4 bases and J by 7 bases. The CDR3 reads CAWTSLAGGINEQFF. The CDR3 region has the DNA TGTGCCTGGACTTCACTAGCGGGGGGAATTAATGAGCAGTTCTTC.